The 23 T cell receptor beta chains reported below all come from one sample, sequenced in a study of human CD8 memory T cell subsets. Libraries for TCR beta were constructed using UMI-labeled 5' RACE. Following a re-call of the 5' RACE reads, TCRdb has one entry per CDR3 protein and lacks DNA. Its table records about 5,600 distinct CDR3 sequences. The sample comprised CD8+ effector memory T cells (TEM) sorted from PBMCs. Documented subset: effector memory CD8 T cells, CCR7- CD45RO+ CD95+. Every receptor here comes from a human donor in good health.

This chain uses TRBV9 with TRBJ2-7; lacking DNA, the TRBD2 call made by TCRdb goes unchecked. Germline V CDR1 and CDR2: SGDLS, YYNGEE. There are 15 residues in the CDR3. CDR3 sequence reads: CASSVDGRGGAKQYF.

CDR3 loop: CASSSVNNEQFF. The genes are TRBV7-2 and TRBJ2-1. CDR1 and CDR2 (germline): SGHTA, FQGNSA. The CDR3 spans 12 residues.

The chain employs TRBV19 and TRBJ2-1; TCRdb's D call, TRBD1, is unchecked because there is no DNA. The germline CDR1 and CDR2 sequences are LNHDA and SQIVND (reference sequence). This CDR3 is built from 18 residues. The CDR3 loop reads CASPRTGGAGIVFNEQFF.

The rearrangement uses TRBV6-5 and TRBJ2-3; with no DNA, the TCRdb D assignment of TRBD1 cannot be verified. The CDR3 length is 16 residues. Germline loops: CDR1 MNHEY, CDR2 SVGAGI. The CDR3 here is CASSYAVEAEADTQYF.

The chain uses TRBV3-1 and TRBJ2-2. The germline V gene encodes CDR1 LGHDT and CDR2 YNNKEL (reference sequence). The CDR3 has 16 residues. The CDR3 here is CASSQDLGLNAGELFF.

This chain connects TRBV19 to TRBJ2-2; the D call from TCRdb, TRBD2, cannot be confirmed without DNA. CDR1 and CDR2 from the germline V gene are LNHDA and SQIVND (reference sequence). This CDR3 region has 15 residues. CDR3 protein: CASRELAGATGELFF.

In terms of frequency, this clonotype is medium-sized. The chain carries TRBV29-1 and TRBJ2-1; TCRdb names TRBD2, which stays unverified in the absence of DNA. The CDR3 consists of 21 residues. Per the germline V gene, CDR1 is SQVTM and CDR2 is ANQGSEA. CDR3 sequence reads: CSVEDSGINDSPGGKYNEQFF.

The rearrangement uses TRBV7-9 and TRBJ1-1; TCRdb designates TRBD1, a call that cannot be tested without DNA. The V gene's germline CDR1 is SEHNR and CDR2 FQNEAQ (reference sequence). The CDR3 runs 15 residues. CDR3: CASSYTPLGNTEAFF.

The chain couples TRBV2 to TRBJ2-7; TCRdb reports TRBD1, a call that lacks DNA to check it against. Per germline, CDR1 SNHLY and CDR2 FYNNEI. The length of the CDR3 is 16 residues. The chain's CDR3 is CALTLSASGKTYEQYF.

The chain is built from TRBV5-4 and TRBJ2-2; without DNA, the TCRdb call of TRBD2 cannot be checked. There are 17 residues in the CDR3. Germline-derived CDR1 and CDR2 are SGHNT and YYREEE (reference sequence). CDR3 amino acids: CASSPASFSGDTGELFF.

J is TRBJ2-1 and V is TRBV6-2 or TRBV6-3; TCRdb calls TRBD2, which cannot be checked without DNA. The CDR3 has 14 residues. Germline V CDR1 and CDR2: MNHEY, SVGEGT. The CDR3 loop reads CASGGDETYNEQFF.

The CDR3 here is CASSVDHNEQFF. The gene calls are TRBV9 and TRBJ2-1. CDR3 size: 12 residues. The germline gives CDR1 SGDLS, CDR2 YYNGEE.

The gene calls are TRBV20-1 and TRBJ2-7; there is no DNA to check the TCRdb D call of TRBD2. The germline V gene has CDR1 DFQATT and CDR2 SNEGSKA (reference sequence). The CDR3 totals 16 residues. CDR3: CSARGLAGASSYEQYF.

Here the CDR3 reads CASSQDSERGTNEQFF. This chain joins TRBV14 and TRBJ2-1; TCRdb gives TRBD1 as the D gene, but with no DNA this cannot be confirmed. This CDR3 spans 16 amino acids. Germline V gene sequence: CDR1 SGHDN, CDR2 FVKESK.

This chain's CDR3 is CSASGRPDYEQYF. The chain carries TRBV20-1 and TRBJ2-7; TCRdb reports TRBD2, a call that lacks DNA to check it against. Germline CDR1 and CDR2: DFQATT and SNEGSKA (reference sequence). CDR3 size: 13 residues.

The chain carries TRBV19 and TRBJ1-5; TCRdb outputs TRBD1, but without DNA this stays unchecked. The V gene's germline CDR1 is LNHDA and CDR2 SQIVND (reference sequence). The CDR3 length is 15 residues. CDR3 sequence reads: CASSPTGEINQPQHF.

Measured by frequency, this clonotype is medium-sized. The V gene is TRBV7-8, the J gene TRBJ2-3. Per germline, CDR1 SGHVS and CDR2 FQNEAQ. CDR3 size: 12 residues. This CDR3 reads CASSSTMDTQYF.

The chain is built from TRBV6-2 or TRBV6-3 and TRBJ1-1. The CDR3 loop spans 12 amino acids. Germline V lookup: CDR1 MNHEY, CDR2 SVGEGT. CDR3 in amino acids: CASSYVSTEAFF.

In terms of frequency, this clonotype is large. V is TRBV20-1 and J is TRBJ1-1. The CDR3 length is 12 residues. Germline V lookup: CDR1 DFQATT, CDR2 SNEGSKA (reference sequence). The CDR3 loop reads CSANVGDTEAFF.

The V gene is TRBV7-8, the J gene TRBJ2-1; TCRdb gives TRBD2 as the D gene, but with no DNA this cannot be confirmed. Germline assignment: CDR1 SGHVS and CDR2 FQNEAQ. CDR3 length: 18 amino acids. CDR3 sequence reads: CASSLYAPTSGRSNEQFF.

The chain is built from TRBV27 and TRBJ2-7; the D call from TCRdb, TRBD2, cannot be confirmed without DNA. CDR3 length: 13 amino acids. In germline, CDR1 is MNHEY, CDR2 SMNVEV (reference sequence). CDR3 sequence: CASFSGNPYEQYF.

This chain uses TRBV24-1 with TRBJ2-1; TCRdb calls TRBD2, which cannot be checked without DNA. The CDR3 runs 16 residues. Germline loops: CDR1 KGHDR, CDR2 SFDVKD. CDR3 protein: CATSDLKRGYVNEQFF.

The V gene is TRBV5-6, the J gene TRBJ2-7. The CDR3 consists of 12 residues. Per the germline V gene, CDR1 is SGHDT and CDR2 is YYEEEE. CDR3 residues: CASSLGPAEQYF.